This TCR beta chain was recovered during a study of early T cells in non-severe SARS-CoV-2 infection. Study at large: Sequencing targeted bulk RNA from unsorted whole blood, leaving chains unpaired. The study, taken as a whole, reports: Using VDJdb, the matching emphasized anti-spike CD8 responses while missing private and CD4 specificities.

As to this clonotype: Its target is unknown.

The protocol attached unique molecular identifiers to individual cDNA molecules. Via MiXCR, TCRdb re-called the 5' RACE reads, giving one row per CDR3 protein. Of tens of thousands of distinct CDR3 sequences in the sample, roughly 13% were seen once. With V trimmed by 0 bases and J by 1 base, 4 bases remained unmatched. CDR1 is LGHNA, CDR2 YNFKEQ, per germline. CDR3 length: 17 amino acids. J is TRBJ2-4 and V is TRBV4-2; 9 bases fit TRBD2. The sample was whole blood. This TCR came from an adult who was a healthcare worker with PCR-confirmed SARS-CoV-2 infection or an uninfected control (not recorded which). The CDR3 nucleotides are TGTGCCAGCAGCCAAGATTTCAGCGGGGGGGCCAAAAACATTCAGTACTTC. As protein: CASSQDFSGGAKNIQYF.